The 15 T cell receptor beta chains reported below all come from one sample, sequenced in a study of T cell responses to AZD1222 COVID-19 vaccine. The repertoire was sequenced with immunoSEQ multiplex PCR; TCRdb's copy has only in-frame clones and lacks some. The profile shows tens of thousands of clones, 88% of them singletons. The specimen comprised peripheral blood, sampled on day 0 of MenACWY control vaccination. Source of these receptors: an adult in good health.

V is TRBV20-1 and J is TRBJ1-2; the D is unclear. The V gene's germline CDR1 is DFQATT and CDR2 SNEGSKA (reference sequence). The CDR3 extends over 11 amino acids. V lost 5 bases and J 8 bases, leaving 12 bases between the germline ends. The CDR3 coding sequence is TGCAGTGCTCTGGACGGGATAGGCTACACCTTC. Translation: CSALDGIGYTF.

This sequence joins TRBV6-1 and TRBJ1-5; TRBD1 might be the D (5 bases). Per the germline V gene, CDR1 is MNHNS and CDR2 is SASEGT. The V gene lost 2 bases and the J gene lost 2 bases, with 16 bases spanning the gap. This CDR3 has 17 residues. The CDR3 bases are TGTGCCAGCAGTGAATGGGTAGGGACGGACGGCAATCAGCCCCAGCATTTT. Translating gives CASSEWVGTDGNQPQHF.

This chain links TRBV24-1 with TRBJ1-5; D is perhaps TRBD1 (5 bases). The CDR3 totals 14 residues. V was trimmed by 5 bases and J by 9 bases, leaving 16 bases between them. CDR1 and CDR2 from the germline V gene are KGHDR and SFDVKD. The DNA for the CDR3 is TGTGCCACCAGTGCTCCGGGACGGCTAGTGCCCCAGCATTTT. This codes for CATSAPGRLVPQHF.

This clone came up once. The chain has TRBV15 and TRBJ1-6, with 7 bases identical to TRBD1. The ends lost 1 base at V and 10 bases at J; junction bases unmatched: 10. Germline CDR1 LNHNV, CDR2 YYDKDF (reference sequence). The CDR3 has 16 residues. The CDR3 DNA is TGTGCCACCAGCAGAGCCTCCGGGACAGTAAGGTCACCCCTCCACTTT. Its protein is CATSRASGTVRSPLHF.

V gene TRBV11-3 combines with J gene TRBJ2-1; no clear D. The CDR3 runs to 14 residues. The V end was cut by 3 bases, the J end by 3 bases, with 9 bases between. Germline CDR1 is SGHNT and CDR2 is YENEEA. This chain's CDR3 is CASSLAGDYNEQFF. In DNA, the CDR3 is TGTGCCAGCAGCTTGGCAGGTGACTACAATGAGCAGTTCTTC. The whole variable domain, remainder taken from reference TRBV11-3 and TRBJ2-1, is EAGVVQSPRYKIIEKKQPVAFWCNPISGHNTLYWYLQNLGQGPELLIRYENEEAVDDSQLPKDRFSAERLKGVDSTLKIQPAELGDSAVYLCASSLAGDYNEQFFGPGTRLTVL.

V is TRBV4-3 and J is TRBJ2-3; a weak D match, TRBD2 (5 bases). The CDR3 spans 14 residues. From germline, CDR1 is LGHNA and CDR2 YSLEER. V dropped 4 bases and J dropped 6 bases, with 14 bases sitting between them. The CDR3 DNA reads TGCGCCAGCAGCCCCGGACTGGGTGAGGATACGCAGTATTTT. Its translation: CASSPGLGEDTQYF.

V and J are TRBV30 and TRBJ1-3; D gene ambiguous. The V and J ends lost 4 bases and 4 bases respectively, with 11 bases between them. CDR3 size: 13 residues. Germline V lookup: CDR1 GTSNPN, CDR2 SVGIG (reference sequence). The CDR3 DNA reads TGTGCCTGGATCCCCTTCCCCGGAAACACCATATATTTT. This translates into CAWIPFPGNTIYF. Complete variable domain (other parts from reference TRBV30 and TRBJ1-3): SQTIHQWPATLVQPVGSPLSLECTVEGTSNPNLYWYRQAAGRGLQLLFYSVGIGQISSEVPQNLSASRPQDRQFILSSKKLLLSDSGFYLCAWIPFPGNTIYFGEGSWLTVV.

The chain links TRBV2 to TRBJ1-5, with D possibly matching TRBD1 (6 bases). Per the germline V gene, CDR1 is SNHLY and CDR2 is FYNNEI. V lost 7 bases and J 3 bases, leaving 13 bases between the germline ends. This CDR3 is 14 amino acids long. The CDR3 loop reads CASNLRGDNQPQHF. The CDR3 nucleotides read TGTGCCAGCAATCTAAGGGGGGACAATCAGCCCCAGCATTTT. Supplemented by reference TRBV2 and TRBJ1-5, the full variable domain reads EPEVTQTPSHQVTQMGQEVILRCVPISNHLYFYWYRQILGQKVEFLVSFYNNEISEKSEIFDDQFSVERPDGSNFTLKIRSTKLEDSAMYFCASNLRGDNQPQHFGDGTRLSIL.

The CDR3 reads CASSIDSKGEKLFF. The CDR3 nucleotides are TGTGCCAGTAGTATAGACAGTAAGGGTGAAAAACTGTTTTTT. This chain links TRBV19 with TRBJ1-4; D is uncertain. Per the germline V gene, CDR1 is LNHDA and CDR2 is SQIVND (reference sequence). The CDR3 is 14 amino acids. V was shortened by 0 bases and J by 7 bases, with 9 bases between the two germline ends.

The chain combines TRBV28 with TRBJ2-7; D unclear. Germline V lookup: CDR1 MDHEN, CDR2 SYDVKM. The CDR3 is 13 amino acids. V was cut by 4 bases and J by 3 bases, with 10 bases left in between. The CDR3 region is CASSSAGVYEQYF. The CDR3 nucleotides read TGTGCCAGCAGTTCTGCAGGAGTCTACGAGCAGTACTTC.

The chain combines TRBV4-2 with TRBJ2-7; 8 bases are shared with TRBD1. The CDR3 is 16 amino acids. Losses at the gene ends were 4 bases for V and 6 bases for J; bases not matched to a gene: 14. Germline assignment: CDR1 LGHNA and CDR2 YNFKEQ. The CDR3 coding sequence is TGTGCCAGCAGCCCGACTTGGACAGGGACCTTCCCCGAGCAGTACTTC. Protein: CASSPTWTGTFPEQYF.

This chain uses TRBV28 with TRBJ1-5; D is uncertain. Trimming cost V 3 bases and J 6 bases, with 12 bases left between them. Germline V CDR1 and CDR2: MDHEN, SYDVKM. The CDR3 has 14 residues. The CDR3 DNA reads TGTGCCAGCAGTTTCGGCGCAATGGGTCAGCCCCAGCATTTT. Translating it yields CASSFGAMGQPQHF.

V is TRBV5-1 and J is TRBJ2-7; no definite D call. Between the trimmed V and J ends, which lost 4 bases and 2 bases, there was a span of 13 bases. The CDR3 has 14 residues. CDR1 and CDR2 (germline): SGHRS, YFSETQ. The CDR3: CASSAVGFPYEQYF. CDR3 in DNA: TGCGCCAGCAGCGCGGTGGGGTTCCCCTACGAGCAGTACTTC. Looking up the rest from reference TRBV5-1 and TRBJ2-7 gives the full variable domain: KAGVTQTPRYLIKTRGQQVTLSCSPISGHRSVSWYQQTPGQGLQFLFEYFSETQRNKGNFPGRFSGRQFSNSRSEMNVSTLELGDSALYLCASSAVGFPYEQYFGPGTRLTVT.

The V call is TRBV2, the J call TRBJ1-5; the D gene is possibly TRBD1 (5 bases). Germline V CDR1 and CDR2: SNHLY, FYNNEI. The CDR3 is made up of 14 amino acids. V lost 6 bases and J 3 bases, leaving 12 bases between the germline ends. In DNA form, the CDR3 reads TGTGCCAGCAGGGGGGACGGTGACAATCAGCCCCAGCATTTT. Translating gives CASRGDGDNQPQHF. Filled out from reference TRBV2 and TRBJ1-5, the complete variable domain reads EPEVTQTPSHQVTQMGQEVILRCVPISNHLYFYWYRQILGQKVEFLVSFYNNEISEKSEIFDDQFSVERPDGSNFTLKIRSTKLEDSAMYFCASRGDGDNQPQHFGDGTRLSIL.

This clone turned up a few times. The chain combines TRBV7-8 with TRBJ1-1, with D unclear. The CDR3 sequence is 16 residues long. From germline, CDR1 is SGHVS and CDR2 FQNEAQ. Trimming removed 5 bases from V and 1 base from J, with 17 bases in between. CDR3 protein: CASSPRWAAQNTEAFF. CDR3 bases: TGTGCCAGCAGCCCCCGATGGGCAGCTCAGAACACTGAAGCTTTCTTT.